This entry is about one TCR beta chain. This entry is derived from a study of blood T cell repertoires in COVID-19. Assay: immunoSEQ multiplex PCR; the TCRdb copy retains only in-frame clones and omits some. Of over 30,000 clones listed, roughly 74% are singletons. Germline V lookup: CDR1 SGHRS, CDR2 YFSETQ. Trimming took 2 bases from V and 1 from J; bases not matched to a gene: 5. This CDR3 has 17 residues. This sequence was found in a man aged 80 or over with active or convalescent COVID-19. The rearrangement joins TRBV5-1 to TRBJ2-3, with 12 bases identical to TRBD2. What was sequenced was peripheral blood. CDR3 in amino acids: CASSFLTSGRRTDTQYF. DNA of the CDR3: TGCGCCAGCAGCTTCCTGACTAGCGGGAGACGCACAGATACGCAGTATTTT.